Listed below are T cell receptor beta chains from one sample, sequenced in a study of blood T cell repertoires in COVID-19. Data came from immunoSEQ multiplex PCR; TCRdb stores just in-frame clones and leaves some out. The sample holds tens of thousands of clones; 82% are singletons and the top ten take roughly 12%. Material for sequencing was peripheral blood. These receptors were obtained from a human donor in a cohort sampled during active COVID-19. The CDR3 runs from the conserved cysteine through the conserved F or W. The D gene is left open where the match is weak. The size entry is marked missing in some rows and otherwise reads once, few, many or a size class.

clone size | D gene | J gene | V gene | CDR3 DNA | CDR3 protein
- | TRBD1 | TRBJ1-1 | TRBV12-3/TRBV12-4 | TGTGCCAGCGCTTACAGGGGGAACACTGAAGCTTTCTTT | CASAYRGNTEAFF
once | TRBD1 | TRBJ1-1 | TRBV2 | TGTGCCAGCAGTGAAGAGACAGGGGGCTGGACTGAAGCTTTCTTT | CASSEETGGWTEAFF
- | TRBD1 | TRBJ1-4 | TRBV5-1 | TGCGCCAGCAGCTTGCCCGGACAGGGGTTGGCAACTAATGAAAAACTGTTTTTT | CASSLPGQGLATNEKLFF
many | - | TRBJ2-1 | TRBV5-4 | TGTGCCAGCAGCTTGTATCAGGTTCGGAATCATGAGCAGTTCTTC | CASSLYQVRNHEQFF
- | TRBD2 | TRBJ2-7 | TRBV15 | TGTGCCACCAGCAGAGACGACCTTAGCGGGGCACGACACGAGCAGTACTTC | CATSRDDLSGARHEQYF
- | TRBD1 | TRBJ1-2 | TRBV3-1/TRBV3-2 | TGTGCCAGCAGCCAAGGACAGGGGTATGGCTACACCTTC | CASSQGQGYGYTF
once | - | TRBJ2-1 | TRBV9 | TGTGCCAGCAGCGTAAGAGGGCTGGCAGTGGGTGTGAATGAGCAGTTCTTC | CASSVRGLAVGVNEQFF
- | - | TRBJ1-3 | TRBV19 | TGTGCCAGTAGTATCTCGGGCGGGCCGAGCTCTGGAAACACCATATATTTT | CASSISGGPSSGNTIYF
- | - | TRBJ1-3 | TRBV30 | TGTGCCTGGAGGCAGGGAGGCGTCACCATATATTTT | CAWRQGGVTIYF
- | TRBD2 | TRBJ2-1 | TRBV11-2 | TGTGCCAGCAGGGCTATCCGGACTAGCGGGAGGTACAATGAGCAGTTCTTC | CASRAIRTSGRYNEQFF
- | TRBD1 | TRBJ1-1 | TRBV5-1 | TGCGCCAGCAGGACCGGGACAGATGGGGGGAACACTGAAGCTTTCTTT | CASRTGTDGGNTEAFF
- | TRBD1 | TRBJ2-7 | TRBV6-5 | TGTGCCAGCAGTTTAACCGGGACAGGGTTGATCGACGAGCAGTACTTC | CASSLTGTGLIDEQYF
- | TRBD1 | TRBJ1-3 | TRBV2 | TGTGCCAGCACCATCGACGACGCGGGACAGTCAACCCGGAACACCATATATTTT | CASTIDDAGQSTRNTIYF
- | TRBD1 | TRBJ2-5 | TRBV7-9 | TGTGCCAGCAGCTCACGCCGACAGGGTCGTCAGGAGACCCAGTACTTC | CASSSRRQGRQETQYF
- | - | TRBJ2-7 | TRBV2 | TGTGCCAGCAGTGAATCTCGGGTAGGTGGCTCCTACGAGCAGTACTTC | CASSESRVGGSYEQYF
- | TRBD1 | TRBJ1-2 | TRBV7-8 | TGTGCCAGCAGCTTAGTTACGGAGAGGGGGGACAGGGTTGGCTACACCTTC | CASSLVTERGDRVGYTF
- | - | TRBJ2-5 | TRBV6-6 | TGTGCCAGCAGGATGGACAGACTTTACCAAGAGACCCAGTACTTC | CASRMDRLYQETQYF
- | - | TRBJ2-3 | TRBV14 | TGTGCCAGCAGCCCGGGGTTCGGAGATACGCAGTATTTT | CASSPGFGDTQYF
- | - | TRBJ1-6 | TRBV15 | TGTGCCACCAGCAGTGTCCGGGGGGGGTCCCTCCACTTT | CATSSVRGGSLHF
few | - | TRBJ1-1 | TRBV10-3 | TGTGCCATCAGCCCCGATACAGGATTCATGAACACTGAAGCTTTCTTT | CAISPDTGFMNTEAFF
- | - | TRBJ1-5 | TRBV10-3 | TGTGCCATCAGTGAGTCGCGTGGGGAGCGGCAGCCCCAGCATTTT | CAISESRGERQPQHF
once | TRBD1 | TRBJ1-1 | TRBV30 | TGTGCCTGGAGTGTTGTCAGGGGGTTTGGTGAAGCTTTCTTT | CAWSVVRGFGEAFF
- | - | TRBJ1-2 | TRBV19 | TGTGCCAGTAGGGCGGAGGGTAACTATGGCTACACCTTC | CASRAEGNYGYTF
- | - | TRBJ2-3 | TRBV7-9 | TGTGCCAGCAGCTTAATTTTCAGAGATACGCAGTATTTT | CASSLIFRDTQYF
once | - | TRBJ2-5 | TRBV7-8 | TGTGCCAGCAGCGTAAACAAAGAGACCCAGTACTTC | CASSVNKETQYF
- | TRBD1 | TRBJ2-2 | TRBV5-6 | TGTGCCAGCAGGTCCCTCGACGGACAGGGGGCCAAGGCCGGGGAGCTGTTTTTT | CASRSLDGQGAKAGELFF
- | TRBD1 | TRBJ1-6 | TRBV10-3 | TGTGCCATCAGCGCCCGGGACAGGAGGACCAATTCACCCCTCCACTTT | CAISARDRRTNSPLHF
- | - | TRBJ1-4 | TRBV5-1 | TGCGCCAGCAGCCCGGACCCACAGGGAAGGACTAATGAAAAACTGTTTTTT | CASSPDPQGRTNEKLFF
- | TRBD2 | TRBJ2-2 | TRBV18 | TGTGCCAGCTCGCTCAATAGCGGGGGGAACACCGGGGAGCTGTTTTTT | CASSLNSGGNTGELFF
once | - | TRBJ1-6 | TRBV2 | TGTGCCAGCAGGAGGACAGAAACCTATAATTCACCCCTCCACTTT | CASRRTETYNSPLHF
few | TRBD1 | TRBJ1-1 | TRBV30 | TGTGCCTGGAGCAGGGGGTTGGACACTGAAGCTTTCTTT | CAWSRGLDTEAFF
- | - | TRBJ2-1 | TRBV6-5 | TGTGCCAGCAGTTACTACGGAAGCAGGGGTGAGCAGTTCTTC | CASSYYGSRGEQFF
- | - | TRBJ2-3 | TRBV13 | TGTGCCAGCAGCTCAAACTCAGATACGCAGTATTTT | CASSSNSDTQYF
- | TRBD2 | TRBJ2-1 | TRBV5-1 | TGCGCCAGCAGCCCGAGGACTAGCGGGGGGGGTGAGCAGTTCTTC | CASSPRTSGGGEQFF
many | TRBD1 | TRBJ1-6 | TRBV19 | TGTGCCAGTAGTATGACAGGGGGTCCCGAAATGTCACCCCTCCACTTT | CASSMTGGPEMSPLHF
- | - | TRBJ2-2 | TRBV10-1 | TGCGCCAGCAGTGACAGGTCTAAAACCAACACCGGGGAGCTGTTTTTT | CASSDRSKTNTGELFF
once | TRBD1 | TRBJ1-5 | TRBV27 | TGTGCCAGCAGTCCCCTCCGGACAGGGGCGGGCGAGCCCCAGCATTTT | CASSPLRTGAGEPQHF
- | TRBD2 | TRBJ2-5 | TRBV29-1 | TGCAGCGTTCGACACGGGACTAGCGGACGACAAGAGACCCAGTACTTC | CSVRHGTSGRQETQYF
- | TRBD2 | TRBJ2-7 | TRBV7-2 | TGTGCCAGCAGCCCCCCTCGGGGGGACTCCGAGCAGTACTTC | CASSPPRGDSEQYF
- | - | TRBJ2-5 | TRBV2 | TGTGCCAGCAGGCCCCAGGGGCTAGGGGAAGAGACCCAGTACTTC | CASRPQGLGEETQYF
once | - | TRBJ2-3 | TRBV5-1 | TGCGCCAGCATCCGACTACCCGGGGATACGCAGTATTTT | CASIRLPGDTQYF
- | - | TRBJ2-5 | TRBV5-1 | TGCGCCAGCAGCCCGGTCGGACAACAAGAGACCCAGTACTTC | CASSPVGQQETQYF
- | - | TRBJ2-2 | TRBV2 | TGTGCCAGCAAAGCGGACCTGGGCCCCGGGGAGCTGTTTTTT | CASKADLGPGELFF
- | TRBD1 | TRBJ1-3 | TRBV5-4 | TGTGCCAGCAGCCCGACAGGGAATGGAAACACCATATATTTT | CASSPTGNGNTIYF
- | TRBD1 | TRBJ1-2 | TRBV19 | TGTGCCAGTAGTATAGTGGAGACAGGGATTTATGGCTACACCTTC | CASSIVETGIYGYTF
- | - | TRBJ1-2 | TRBV4-1 | TGCGCCAGCAGCCAAGCAATCAGGGACTATGGCTACACCTTC | CASSQAIRDYGYTF
- | - | TRBJ1-5 | TRBV5-1 | TGCGCCAGCAGCCCAACAGGTTACCATAGCAATCAGCCCCAGCATTTT | CASSPTGYHSNQPQHF
- | - | TRBJ1-1 | TRBV7-9 | TGTGCCAGCAGCTTAGAGGTCAGGGCTTTCTTT | CASSLEVRAFF
- | TRBD1 | TRBJ2-1 | TRBV7-2 | TGTGCCAGCAGCTTAGTCGGGACAGGGGGTAATGAGCAGTTCTTC | CASSLVGTGGNEQFF
- | - | TRBJ2-1 | TRBV21-1 | TGTGCCAGCAGCAATAAAGTAAGTCGGACTAGTGGAAACCATGAGCAGTTCTTC | CASSNKVSRTSGNHEQFF
once | TRBD1 | TRBJ1-4 | TRBV5-1 | TGCGCCAGCAGCTTGTTCGGGACAGGGTCTAATGAAAAACTGTTTTTT | CASSLFGTGSNEKLFF
- | TRBD1 | TRBJ1-5 | TRBV2 | TGTGCCAGCACGGGGGACAGGGAGGTCCGGCCCCAGCATTTT | CASTGDREVRPQHF
- | TRBD2 | TRBJ2-3 | TRBV20-1 | TGCAGTGCTAGTCCCCTGATGGGCGGGGGGGCCGGAGATACGCAGTATTTT | CSASPLMGGGAGDTQYF